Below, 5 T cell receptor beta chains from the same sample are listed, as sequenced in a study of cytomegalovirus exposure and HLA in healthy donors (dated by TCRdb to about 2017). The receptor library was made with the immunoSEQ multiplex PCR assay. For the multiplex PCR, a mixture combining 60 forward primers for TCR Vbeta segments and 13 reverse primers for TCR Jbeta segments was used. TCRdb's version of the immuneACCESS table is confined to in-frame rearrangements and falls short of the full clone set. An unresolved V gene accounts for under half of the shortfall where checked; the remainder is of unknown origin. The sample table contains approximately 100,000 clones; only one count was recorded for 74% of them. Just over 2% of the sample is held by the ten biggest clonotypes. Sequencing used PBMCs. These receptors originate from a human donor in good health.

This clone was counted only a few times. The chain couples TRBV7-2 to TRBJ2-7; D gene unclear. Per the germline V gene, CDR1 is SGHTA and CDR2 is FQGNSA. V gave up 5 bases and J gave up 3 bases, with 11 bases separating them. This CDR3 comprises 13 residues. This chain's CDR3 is CASSPWQVYEQYF. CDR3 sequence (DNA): TGTGCCAGCAGCCCCTGGCAAGTCTACGAGCAGTACTTC.

The CDR3 protein is CASSLGPEGSGQFF. CDR3 DNA: TGCGCCAGCAGCCTCGGGCCAGAGGGTAGTGGGCAGTTCTTC. The chain recombines TRBV5-1 with TRBJ2-1; possibly TRBD2 for D (5 bases). This CDR3 is built from 14 residues. The V and J ends lost 4 bases and 12 bases respectively, with 20 bases between them. Germline assignment: CDR1 SGHRS and CDR2 YFSETQ.

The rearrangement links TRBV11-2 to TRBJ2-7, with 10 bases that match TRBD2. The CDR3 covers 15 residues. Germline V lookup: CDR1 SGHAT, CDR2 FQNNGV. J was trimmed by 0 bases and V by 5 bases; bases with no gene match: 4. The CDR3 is CASSATSGVSYEQYF. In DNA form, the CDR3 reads TGTGCCAGCAGCGCAACTAGCGGGGTCTCCTACGAGCAGTACTTC.

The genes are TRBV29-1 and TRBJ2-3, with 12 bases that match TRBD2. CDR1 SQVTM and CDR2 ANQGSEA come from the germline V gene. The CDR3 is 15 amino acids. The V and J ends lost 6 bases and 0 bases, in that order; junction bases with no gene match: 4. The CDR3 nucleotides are TGCAGCGTAGACGGGACTAGCGGGAGCACAGATACGCAGTATTTT. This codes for CSVDGTSGSTDTQYF.

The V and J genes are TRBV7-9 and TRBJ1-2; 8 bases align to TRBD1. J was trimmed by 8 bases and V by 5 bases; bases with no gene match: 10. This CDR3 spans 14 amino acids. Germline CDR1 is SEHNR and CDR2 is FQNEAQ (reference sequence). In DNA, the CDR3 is TGTGCCAGCAGCCAAGGGACAGGCGTGGGAGGCTACACCTTC. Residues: CASSQGTGVGGYTF. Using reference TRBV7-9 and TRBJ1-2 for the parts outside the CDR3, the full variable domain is DTGVSQNPRHKITKRGQNVTFRCDPISEHNRLYWYRQTLGQGPEFLTYFQNEAQLEKSRLLSDRFSAERPKGSFSTLEIQRTEQGDSAMYLCASSQGTGVGGYTFGSGTRLTVV.